This TCR beta chain was sequenced in a study of PD-1 blockade in classical Hodgkin lymphoma. Some clones are missing from TCRdb's copy, which holds only in-frame ones; the method was immunoSEQ multiplex PCR. In the table there are about 28,000 clones, about 82% of which are singletons. A word on this clone: Its matching antigen is unknown.

Time point: cycle 4 day 1 (C4D1), after about 6 weeks of nivolumab. Patients all relapsed after autologous stem cell transplantation, and there was variation in brentuximab vedotin exposure. Regarding the study as a whole: Similar baseline diversity was found in complete responders and newly diagnosed patients. While CD8+ TCR diversity did not rise significantly by C4D1, CD4+ TCR diversity did.

This CDR3 comprises 13 residues. V was cut by 5 bases and J by 10 bases, with 14 bases left in between. Germline-derived CDR1 and CDR2 are SEHNR and FQNEAQ (reference sequence). The TCR comes from a human donor with classical Hodgkin lymphoma. This sample comprised peripheral blood mononuclear cells (PBMCs), obtained before the fourth cycle of nivolumab. The V and J genes are TRBV7-9 and TRBJ2-2; no definite D call. Here the CDR3 DNA reads TGTGCCAGCAGCCTAGGGCCGGGTGCGGAGCTGTTTTTT. Translating it yields CASSLGPGAELFF.